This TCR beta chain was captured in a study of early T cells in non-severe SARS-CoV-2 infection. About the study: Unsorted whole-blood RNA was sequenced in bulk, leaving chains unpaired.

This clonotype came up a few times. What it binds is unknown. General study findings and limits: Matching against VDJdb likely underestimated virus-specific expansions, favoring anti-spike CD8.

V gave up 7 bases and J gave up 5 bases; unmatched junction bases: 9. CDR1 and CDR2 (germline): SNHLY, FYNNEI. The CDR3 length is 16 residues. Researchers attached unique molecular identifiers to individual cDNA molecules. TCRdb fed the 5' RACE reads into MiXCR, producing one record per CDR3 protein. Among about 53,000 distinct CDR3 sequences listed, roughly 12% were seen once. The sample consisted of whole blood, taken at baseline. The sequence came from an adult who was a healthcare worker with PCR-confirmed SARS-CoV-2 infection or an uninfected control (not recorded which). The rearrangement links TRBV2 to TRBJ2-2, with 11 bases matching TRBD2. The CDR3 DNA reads TGTGCCAGCACCAAGGGACTAGCGGCGAGGACCGGGGAGCTGTTTTTT. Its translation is CASTKGLAARTGELFF. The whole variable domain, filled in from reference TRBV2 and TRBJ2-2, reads EPEVTQTPSHQVTQMGQEVILRCVPISNHLYFYWYRQILGQKVEFLVSFYNNEISEKSEIFDDQFSVERPDGSNFTLKIRSTKLEDSAMYFCASTKGLAARTGELFFGEGSRLTVL.